These 4 T cell receptor beta chains originate from one sample sequenced in a study of control samples from healthy donors and cancer patients. Sequencing was performed with immunoSEQ multiplex PCR; in TCRdb, only in-frame clones are kept and a portion is missing. The sample lists about 120,000 clones; about 90% were seen once. The sequenced material came from blood. These receptors were taken from a man younger than 35 in good health.

The rearrangement links TRBV2 to TRBJ2-5; D gene uncertain. The CDR3 totals 14 residues. Trimming stripped 2 bases from V and 3 bases from J, with 10 bases between. Per germline, CDR1 SNHLY and CDR2 FYNNEI. CDR3 in DNA: TGTGCCAGCAGTGAAATCTGGGGAAAAGAGACCCAGTACTTC. It codes for CASSEIWGKETQYF.

This clone was seen once. The CDR3 DNA sequence: TGTGCCAGCAGAGGAGGGGTGACTGAAGCTTTCTTT. It translates to CASRGGVTEAFF. This chain connects TRBV28 to TRBJ1-1; D is perhaps TRBD1 (5 bases). Germline V CDR1 and CDR2: MDHEN, SYDVKM. The CDR3 extends over 12 amino acids. V gave up 6 bases and J gave up 5 bases, with 10 bases separating them.

This sequence joins TRBV2 and TRBJ1-2; D is perhaps TRBD1 (6 bases). CDR1 is SNHLY and CDR2 is FYNNEI in the germline V gene. CDR3 length equals 13 residues. V was trimmed by 11 bases and J by 7 bases, leaving 20 bases between them. The CDR3 is CAGRGRVAGGYTF. CDR3 nucleotide sequence: TGTGCCGGAAGGGGGAGGGTTGCTGGTGGCTACACCTTC.

The chain has TRBV20-1 and TRBJ1-2; no reliable D call. The ends were cut back, 6 bases at V and 2 bases at J, with 7 bases in the middle. CDR1 and CDR2 from the germline V gene are DFQATT and SNEGSKA (reference sequence). There are 11 residues in the CDR3. The chain's CDR3 is CSARRNYGYTF. CDR3 DNA: TGCAGTGCGAGACGGAACTATGGCTACACCTTC.